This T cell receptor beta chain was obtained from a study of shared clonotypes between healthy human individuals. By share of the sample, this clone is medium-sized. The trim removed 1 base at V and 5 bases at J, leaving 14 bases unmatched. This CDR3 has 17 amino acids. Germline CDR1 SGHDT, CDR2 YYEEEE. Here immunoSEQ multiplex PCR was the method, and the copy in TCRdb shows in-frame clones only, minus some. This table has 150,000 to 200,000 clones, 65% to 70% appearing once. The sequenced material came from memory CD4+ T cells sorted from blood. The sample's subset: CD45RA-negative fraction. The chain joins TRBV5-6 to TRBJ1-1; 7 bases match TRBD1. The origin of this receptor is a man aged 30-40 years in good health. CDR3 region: CASSLLAGRRQGTEAFF. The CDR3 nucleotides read TGTGCCAGCAGCTTGCTTGCGGGCCGTAGACAGGGTACTGAAGCTTTCTTT.